The rows below give T cell receptor beta chains drawn from one sample of a study of cytomegalovirus exposure and HLA in healthy donors. Profiling relied on immunoSEQ multiplex PCR, and the TCRdb table lists in-frame clones only, not all of them. The data contain around 110,000 clones, 60% to 75% of them seen just once; the ten biggest clones take up roughly 8%. The specimen sequenced was PBMCs. These receptor sequences come from a man aged 30 to 39 in good health and CMV-seronegative. CDR3s include the opening cysteine and the closing phenylalanine or tryptophan. D genes are given only for firm matches. Where a row states a size, it is once, few, many or the class of an expanded clone; other rows omit it.

clone_size j_call v_call d_call cdr3_aa cdr3_nt
many TRBJ1-1 TRBV30 TRBD1 CAWSWGQGYEAFF TGTGCCTGGAGCTGGGGACAGGGTTACGAAGCTTTCTTT
once TRBJ2-5 TRBV5-1 TRBD2 CASSLGGSGVQETQYF TGCGCCAGCAGCTTGGGTGGTAGCGGGGTCCAAGAGACCCAGTACTTC
NA TRBJ1-2 TRBV19 TRBD1 CASRGQGNYGYTF TGTGCCAGTAGAGGACAGGGGAACTATGGCTACACCTTC
NA TRBJ2-1 TRBV5-1 NA CASSLGASKDEQFF TGCGCCAGCAGCTTGGGGGCCAGTAAGGATGAGCAGTTCTTC
NA TRBJ1-2 TRBV28 TRBD1 CASSSQGGMDGYTF TGTGCCAGCAGTTCCCAGGGGGGAATGGATGGCTACACCTTC
NA TRBJ1-1 TRBV28 TRBD1 CASSPGTGDTEAFF TGTGCCAGCAGCCCCGGGACAGGGGACACTGAAGCTTTCTTT
NA TRBJ2-7 TRBV6-6 TRBD1 CASSRDRPNYEQYF TGTGCCAGCAGCCGGGACAGGCCCAACTACGAGCAGTACTTC
once TRBJ2-5 TRBV30 NA CAWSAAGAIQETQYF TGTGCCTGGAGTGCGGCAGGGGCTATCCAAGAGACCCAGTACTTC
NA TRBJ1-1 TRBV9 TRBD1 CASSVAYRGTEAFF TGTGCCAGCAGCGTAGCTTACAGGGGGACTGAAGCTTTCTTT
NA TRBJ2-3 TRBV6-5 NA CASREPGLDTQYF TGTGCCAGCAGGGAACCGGGACTAGATACGCAGTATTTT
NA TRBJ2-3 TRBV30 TRBD2 CAWSSGRGADTQYF TGTGCCTGGTCTAGCGGGAGAGGCGCAGATACGCAGTATTTT
NA TRBJ1-2 TRBV28 TRBD1 CASSFGDRVSGYTF TGTGCCAGCAGTTTCGGGGACAGGGTATCCGGCTACACCTTC
few TRBJ2-3 TRBV29-1 NA CSVGGQGPSTDTQYF TGCAGCGTTGGGGGGCAGGGACCTAGCACAGATACGCAGTATTTT
NA TRBJ1-1 TRBV2 TRBD1 CASSNWDRGILEAFF TGTGCCAGCAGTAATTGGGACAGGGGGATTCTTGAAGCTTTCTTT
NA TRBJ2-5 TRBV2 TRBD2 CASTIPSGGRETQYF TGTGCCAGCACCATCCCTAGCGGGGGGCGAGAGACCCAGTACTTC
NA TRBJ2-7 TRBV30 NA CAWMLGMGRGEQYF TGTGCCTGGATGTTGGGCATGGGTAGGGGCGAGCAGTACTTC
NA TRBJ2-1 TRBV9 TRBD2 CASSEGLADIYNEQFF TGTGCCAGCAGCGAGGGACTAGCGGATATCTACAATGAGCAGTTCTTC
once TRBJ1-2 TRBV6-6 NA CASSYDVGIGYTF TGTGCCAGCAGTTACGACGTCGGGATAGGCTACACCTTC
NA TRBJ2-3 TRBV5-1 TRBD2 CASSLFGVGGSPDTQYF TGCGCCAGCAGCTTGTTTGGGGTCGGGGGGTCCCCCGATACGCAGTATTTT
NA TRBJ2-7 TRBV9 NA CASSVAPHEQYF TGTGCCAGCAGCGTAGCCCCCCACGAGCAGTACTTC
NA TRBJ2-3 TRBV12-5 NA CASGLGPLLTSTDTQYF TGTGCTAGTGGTTTGGGTCCCCTATTAACTAGCACAGATACGCAGTATTTT
NA TRBJ1-5 TRBV29-1 NA CSVQTIGQPQHF TGCAGCGTCCAAACGATCGGTCAGCCCCAGCATTTT
NA TRBJ1-6 TRBV2 TRBD1 CASRNRQGSDFYNSPLHF TGTGCCAGCAGAAACAGACAGGGATCGGACTTCTATAATTCACCCCTCCACTTT
NA TRBJ2-7 TRBV13 TRBD2 CASSPGTGGRAVYEQYF TGTGCCAGCAGCCCTGGTACGGGCGGGAGGGCCGTCTACGAGCAGTACTTC
NA TRBJ2-7 TRBV5-1 NA CASSRDSGYEQYF TGCGCCAGCAGCAGGGACAGCGGGTACGAGCAGTACTTC
few TRBJ2-6 TRBV5-4 TRBD1 CASSTGGTGANVLTF TGTGCCAGCAGCACAGGGGGCACTGGGGCCAACGTCCTGACTTTC
NA TRBJ1-1 TRBV30 NA CAWSVAAFGAFF TGTGCCTGGAGTGTAGCGGCCTTTGGAGCTTTCTTT
NA TRBJ2-1 TRBV30 NA CAWSGGDEQFF TGTGCCTGGAGTGGCGGCGATGAGCAGTTCTTC
NA TRBJ2-1 TRBV13 TRBD2 CASLARSNVAGVLNSYNEQFF TGTGCCAGTCTAGCCCGCTCTAATGTAGCGGGAGTTCTGAATTCCTACAATGAGCAGTTCTTC
NA TRBJ2-5 TRBV6-5 TRBD2 CASEASGQETQYF TGTGCCAGCGAAGCTAGCGGCCAAGAGACCCAGTACTTC
NA TRBJ2-3 TRBV10-2 TRBD2 CATRGLAGGTDTQYF TGCGCCACCCGGGGGCTAGCGGGGGGCACAGATACGCAGTATTTT
NA TRBJ1-6 TRBV6-1 NA CASSSDRVYNSPLHF TGTGCCAGCAGTTCGGACAGAGTCTATAATTCACCCCTCCACTTT
NA TRBJ2-2 TRBV9 TRBD1 CASSTRRQGAGELFF TGTGCCAGCAGCACACGAAGACAGGGGGCCGGGGAGCTGTTTTTT
NA TRBJ1-2 TRBV11-2 TRBD1 CASSLENRGGNYGYTF TGTGCCAGCAGCTTGGAGAACAGGGGTGGGAATTATGGCTACACCTTC
NA TRBJ2-1 TRBV27 TRBD2 CASSLAGGNEQFF TGTGCCAGCAGCCTAGCGGGGGGGAATGAGCAGTTCTTC
NA TRBJ2-1 TRBV9 TRBD2 CASSPFSGSYNEQFF TGTGCCAGCAGCCCGTTTAGCGGGAGCTACAATGAGCAGTTCTTC
NA TRBJ1-1 TRBV25-1 NA CASSPTGGWRAFF TGTGCCAGCAGCCCCACCGGGGGGTGGAGGGCTTTCTTT
NA TRBJ2-7 TRBV5-4 NA CASSLGSDYLYEQYF TGTGCCAGCAGCTTGGGGTCAGACTATTTGTACGAGCAGTACTTC
NA TRBJ2-3 TRBV9 TRBD2 CASSVSPLSGNITDTQYF TGTGCCAGCAGCGTTTCCCCACTTAGCGGGAACATCACAGATACGCAGTATTTT
NA TRBJ1-1 TRBV19 NA CASTQRRADTEAFF TGTGCCAGTACTCAACGCAGGGCCGACACTGAAGCTTTCTTT
NA TRBJ2-7 TRBV11-3 TRBD2 CASSSGLAGEYEQYF TGTGCCAGCAGCTCGGGACTAGCGGGGGAATACGAGCAGTACTTC
few TRBJ1-5 TRBV6-1 TRBD1 CASRSRGDNQPQHF TGTGCCAGCAGGTCCAGGGGGGACAATCAGCCCCAGCATTTT
NA TRBJ1-4 TRBV10-1 NA CASSDLGNEKLFF TGCGCCAGCAGTGATCTCGGTAATGAAAAACTGTTTTTT
NA TRBJ2-1 TRBV19 TRBD2 CASSGRTSGGLTSYNEQFF TGTGCCAGTAGTGGTCGGACTAGCGGGGGGCTTACGTCCTACAATGAGCAGTTCTTC